The rows below give T cell receptor beta chains drawn from one sample of a study of radiation and T cells in renal cell carcinoma. Clones were sequenced by immunoSEQ multiplex PCR, and TCRdb holds only the in-frame ones, with some missing. The profile shows about 130,000 clones, approximately 80% of them singletons. Sample: blood, taken from a patient whose treatment included radiotherapy and nephrectomy. These receptor sequences come from a woman aged 60 to 75 with renal cell carcinoma. The conserved cysteine and the conserved F or W are not part of the CDR3 here. The order of the fields is V gene, CDR3 protein.

TRBV20-1	SARLGEKLF
TRBV19	ASSFLAGTYEQY
TRBV7-2	ASSLGGGLINTEAF
TRBV6-4	ASSDTNSGVGSYNEQF
TRBV30	AWSRYDGSSPY
TRBV11-2	ASSNSGGPSTDTQY
TRBV2	ASSERLNTEAF
TRBV19	ASRKTDTSSYNEQF
TRBV7-3	ASSLGGGPYEQY
TRBV19	ASSIDYSVSNGYT
TRBV27	ASSPDTQY
TRBV4-1	ASSFKVSGNGYT
TRBV6-6	ASKLDRTARQETQY
TRBV27	ASSPQGLAGANEQF
TRBV4-1	ASSQDRQGATTDTQY
TRBV7-9	ASEGGDPLNTEAF
TRBV5-1	ASSLLTAIRTVPSYEQY
TRBV6-1	ASSRGNSNQPQH
TRBV14	ASSQEAGRSSYT
TRBV27	ASSPLGSGNLNEQF
TRBV11-1	ASSPRRADTEAF
TRBV14	ASSLTLGGHEQY
TRBV5-1	ASSSGTSGSNHEQF
TRBV7-2	ASSQYGGGTEAF
TRBV14	ASSRREGLSTEAF
TRBV18	ASSPQGEGTQY
TRBV7-9	ASSLAGGQETQY
TRBV6-1	ASSAGTHNEQF
TRBV5-4	ASSRDGGMNTEAF
TRBV10-2	ASSALGQGYEQY
TRBV28	ASSAPGPGGDSNQPQH
TRBV6-6	ASSYSGSLYEQY
TRBV18	ASSSRSPYEQY
TRBV10-2	ASSESGGPGRDIQY
TRBV5-4	ASSLGGDRVTDTQY
TRBV7-9	ASSFQETQY
TRBV6-1	ASTRTNNEKLF
TRBV18	ASFLDRASNQPQH
TRBV18	ASSPADHYEQY
TRBV6-5	ASSSVGSSGNTIY
TRBV11-1	ASSLVAGGPSDTQY
TRBV2	ASSDPSGGFEQF
TRBV27	ASSSGQSNTGELF
TRBV27	ASSFTGAILVRYT
TRBV23-1	ASLSSKEMNTEAF
TRBV6-1	ASSEVVGQGFQPQH
TRBV13	ASRGGREQF
TRBV28	ASTPSVGGEGTEAF
TRBV30	AWSPDRGGSWPQH
TRBV15	ATRYSGRWDEQF
TRBV28	AGGEVGSNQPQH
TRBV10-3	AISEPTGGDYGYT
TRBV27	ASSLLKGSGGTQY
TRBV19	ASSTTTSGQRNTEAF
TRBV6-1	ASSELTPANEQF
TRBV7-9	ASSLKVVEETQY
TRBV19	ASSPTGGFEAF
TRBV5-1	ASSQGQGETEAF
TRBV30	ACLRIPTTDTQY